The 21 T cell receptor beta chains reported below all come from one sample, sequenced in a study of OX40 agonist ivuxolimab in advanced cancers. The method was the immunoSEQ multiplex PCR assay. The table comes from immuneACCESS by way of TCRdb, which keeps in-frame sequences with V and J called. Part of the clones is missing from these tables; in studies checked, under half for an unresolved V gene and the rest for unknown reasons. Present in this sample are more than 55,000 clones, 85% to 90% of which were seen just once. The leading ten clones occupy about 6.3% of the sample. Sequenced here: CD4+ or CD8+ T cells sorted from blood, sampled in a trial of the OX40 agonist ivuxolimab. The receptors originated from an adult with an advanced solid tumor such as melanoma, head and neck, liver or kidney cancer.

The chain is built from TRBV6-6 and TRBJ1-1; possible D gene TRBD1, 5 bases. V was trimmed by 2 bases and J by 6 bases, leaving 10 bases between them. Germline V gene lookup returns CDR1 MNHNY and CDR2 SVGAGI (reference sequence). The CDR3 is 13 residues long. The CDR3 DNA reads TGTGCCAGCAGTTACGGGGCTCGCCCTGAAGCTTTCTTT. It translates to CASSYGARPEAFF.

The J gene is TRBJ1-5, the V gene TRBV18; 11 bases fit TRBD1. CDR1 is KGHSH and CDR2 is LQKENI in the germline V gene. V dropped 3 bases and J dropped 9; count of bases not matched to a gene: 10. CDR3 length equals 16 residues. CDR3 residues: CASSPGDRGSIGPQHF. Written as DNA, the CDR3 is TGTGCCAGCTCACCGGGGGACAGGGGGTCCATCGGGCCCCAGCATTTT.

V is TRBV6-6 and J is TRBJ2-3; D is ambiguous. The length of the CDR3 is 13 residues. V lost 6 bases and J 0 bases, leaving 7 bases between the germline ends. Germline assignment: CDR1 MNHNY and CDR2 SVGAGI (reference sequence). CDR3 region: CASRGLSTDTQYF. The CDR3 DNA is TGTGCCAGCAGGGGTCTAAGCACAGATACGCAGTATTTT.

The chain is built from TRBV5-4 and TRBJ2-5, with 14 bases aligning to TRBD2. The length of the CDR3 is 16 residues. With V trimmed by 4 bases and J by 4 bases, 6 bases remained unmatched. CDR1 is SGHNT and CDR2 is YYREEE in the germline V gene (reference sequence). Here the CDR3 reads CASSLGTSGSRETQYF. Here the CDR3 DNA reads TGTGCCAGCAGCCTCGGGACTAGCGGGAGTAGAGAGACCCAGTACTTC. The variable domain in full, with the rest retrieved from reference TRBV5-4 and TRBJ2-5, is ETGVTQSPTHLIKTRGQQVTLRCSSQSGHNTVSWYQQALGQGPQFIFQYYREEENGRGNFPPRFSGLQFPNYSSELNVNALELDDSALYLCASSLGTSGSRETQYFGPGTRLLVL.

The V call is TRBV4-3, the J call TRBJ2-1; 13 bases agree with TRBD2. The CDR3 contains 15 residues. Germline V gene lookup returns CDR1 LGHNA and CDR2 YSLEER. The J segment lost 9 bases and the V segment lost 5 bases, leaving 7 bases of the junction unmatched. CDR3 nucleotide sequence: TGCGCCAGCAGCGAGACTAGCGGGGGGTGGGGTGAGCAGTTCTTC. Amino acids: CASSETSGGWGEQFF.

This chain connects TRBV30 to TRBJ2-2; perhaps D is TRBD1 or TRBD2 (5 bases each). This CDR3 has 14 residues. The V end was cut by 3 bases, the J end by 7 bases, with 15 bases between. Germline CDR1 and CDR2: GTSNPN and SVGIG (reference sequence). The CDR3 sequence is CAWRRGTDFGELFF. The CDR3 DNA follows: TGTGCCTGGAGGCGAGGGACCGATTTCGGGGAGCTGTTTTTT.

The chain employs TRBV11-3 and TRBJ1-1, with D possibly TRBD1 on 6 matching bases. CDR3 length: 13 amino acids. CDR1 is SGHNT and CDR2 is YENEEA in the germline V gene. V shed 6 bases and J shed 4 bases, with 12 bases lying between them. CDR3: CASRDNRATEAFF. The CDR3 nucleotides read TGTGCCAGCAGAGACAACAGGGCCACTGAAGCTTTCTTT.

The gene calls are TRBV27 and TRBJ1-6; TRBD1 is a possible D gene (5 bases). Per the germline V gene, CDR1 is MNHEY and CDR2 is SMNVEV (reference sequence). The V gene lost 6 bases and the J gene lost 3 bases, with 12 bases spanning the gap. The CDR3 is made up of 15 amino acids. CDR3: CASSWTPFYNSPLHF. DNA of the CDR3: TGTGCCAGCAGCTGGACACCTTTCTATAATTCACCCCTCCACTTT.

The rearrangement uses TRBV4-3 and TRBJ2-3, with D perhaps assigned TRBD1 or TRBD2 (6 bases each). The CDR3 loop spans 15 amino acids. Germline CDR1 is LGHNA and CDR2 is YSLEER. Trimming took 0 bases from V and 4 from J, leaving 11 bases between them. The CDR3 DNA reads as TGCGCCAGCAGCCAAGAAGGGGGGCGGGCAGATACGCAGTATTTT. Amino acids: CASSQEGGRADTQYF.

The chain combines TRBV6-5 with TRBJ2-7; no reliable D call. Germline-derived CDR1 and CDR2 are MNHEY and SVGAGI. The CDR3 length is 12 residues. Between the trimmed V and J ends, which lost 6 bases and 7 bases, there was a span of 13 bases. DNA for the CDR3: TGTGCCAGCAGCACAGATTTTCGGGAGCAGTACTTC. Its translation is CASSTDFREQYF.

This CDR3 is CASGDGLGGANVLTF. The CDR3 nucleotides are TGTGCCAGCGGCGACGGGTTAGGCGGGGCCAACGTCCTGACTTTC. The chain combines TRBV9 with TRBJ2-6; unclear D gene. Trimming pared 7 bases from V and 4 bases from J, leaving 15 bases between. CDR3 length equals 15 residues. Germline CDR1 and CDR2: SGDLS and YYNGEE.

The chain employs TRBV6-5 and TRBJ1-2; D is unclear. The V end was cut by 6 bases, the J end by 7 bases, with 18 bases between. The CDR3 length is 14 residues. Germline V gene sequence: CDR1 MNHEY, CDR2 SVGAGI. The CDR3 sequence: CASSSSPMVGGYTF. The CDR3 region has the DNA TGTGCCAGCAGCTCTTCCCCAATGGTCGGTGGCTACACCTTC.

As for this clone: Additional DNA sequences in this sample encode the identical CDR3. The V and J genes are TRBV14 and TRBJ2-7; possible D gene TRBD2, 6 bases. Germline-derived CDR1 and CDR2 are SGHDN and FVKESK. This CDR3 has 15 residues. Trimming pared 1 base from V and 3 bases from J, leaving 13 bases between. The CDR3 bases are TGTGCCAGCAGCCAAGGGGTTGGGGGGAGCTACGAGCAGTACTTC. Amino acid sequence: CASSQGVGGSYEQYF.

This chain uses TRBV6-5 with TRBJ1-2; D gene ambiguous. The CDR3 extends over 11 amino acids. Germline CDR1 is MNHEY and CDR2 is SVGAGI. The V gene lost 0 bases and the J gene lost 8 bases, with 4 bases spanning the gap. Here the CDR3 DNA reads TGTGCCAGCAGTTACTCCCGAGGCTACACCTTC. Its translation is CASSYSRGYTF.

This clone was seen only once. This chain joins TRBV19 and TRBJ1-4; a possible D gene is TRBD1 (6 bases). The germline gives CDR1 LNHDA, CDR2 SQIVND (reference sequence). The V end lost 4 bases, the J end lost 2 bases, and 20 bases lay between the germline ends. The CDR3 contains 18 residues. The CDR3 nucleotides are TGTGCCAGTAGTACCAAACATAGCTACAGGGTGACTAATGAAAAACTGTTTTTT. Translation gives CASSTKHSYRVTNEKLFF.

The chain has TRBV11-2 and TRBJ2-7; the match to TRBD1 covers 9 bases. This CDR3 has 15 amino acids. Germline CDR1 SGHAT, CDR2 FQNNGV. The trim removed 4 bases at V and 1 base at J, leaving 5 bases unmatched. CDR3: CASSSPGTGSYEQYF. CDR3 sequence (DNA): TGTGCCAGCAGCTCACCCGGGACAGGGTCCTACGAGCAGTACTTC.

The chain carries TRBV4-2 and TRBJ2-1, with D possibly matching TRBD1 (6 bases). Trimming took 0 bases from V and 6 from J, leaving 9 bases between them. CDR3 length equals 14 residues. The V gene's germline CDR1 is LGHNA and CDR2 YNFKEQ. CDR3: CASSQDRGRNEQFF. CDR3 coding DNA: TGTGCCAGCAGCCAAGACAGGGGCCGCAATGAGCAGTTCTTC.

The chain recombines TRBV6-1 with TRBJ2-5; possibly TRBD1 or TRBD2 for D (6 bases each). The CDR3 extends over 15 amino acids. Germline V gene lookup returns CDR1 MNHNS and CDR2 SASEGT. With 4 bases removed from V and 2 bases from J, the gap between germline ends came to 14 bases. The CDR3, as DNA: TGTGCCAGCAGTGCCTGGGAGGACAGTCAAGAGACCCAGTACTTC. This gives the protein CASSAWEDSQETQYF.

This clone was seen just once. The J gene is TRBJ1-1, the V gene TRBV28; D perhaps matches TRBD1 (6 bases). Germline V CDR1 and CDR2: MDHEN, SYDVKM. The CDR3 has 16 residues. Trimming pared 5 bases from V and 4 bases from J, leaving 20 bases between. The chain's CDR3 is CASSQKQGTKRTEAFF. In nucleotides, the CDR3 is TGTGCCAGCAGTCAGAAACAGGGAACAAAGCGCACTGAAGCTTTCTTT.

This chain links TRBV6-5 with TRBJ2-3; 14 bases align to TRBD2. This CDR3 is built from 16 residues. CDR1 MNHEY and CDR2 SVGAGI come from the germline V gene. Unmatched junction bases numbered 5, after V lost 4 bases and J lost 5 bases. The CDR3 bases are TGTGCCAGCAGTTCTAGGACTAGCGGGAGGAAAGATACGCAGTATTTT. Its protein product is CASSSRTSGRKDTQYF.

The CDR3 region has the DNA TGTGCCAGCAGCTTAGAAGGAAGGGGTTCTTTCCAAGAGACCCAGTACTTC. This sequence encodes CASSLEGRGSFQETQYF. The chain employs TRBV11-2 and TRBJ2-5, with D perhaps matching TRBD1 (5 bases). The germline V gene encodes CDR1 SGHAT and CDR2 FQNNGV. Trimming took off 0 bases at V and 1 base at J, with 15 bases between the two ends. The CDR3 runs 17 residues.